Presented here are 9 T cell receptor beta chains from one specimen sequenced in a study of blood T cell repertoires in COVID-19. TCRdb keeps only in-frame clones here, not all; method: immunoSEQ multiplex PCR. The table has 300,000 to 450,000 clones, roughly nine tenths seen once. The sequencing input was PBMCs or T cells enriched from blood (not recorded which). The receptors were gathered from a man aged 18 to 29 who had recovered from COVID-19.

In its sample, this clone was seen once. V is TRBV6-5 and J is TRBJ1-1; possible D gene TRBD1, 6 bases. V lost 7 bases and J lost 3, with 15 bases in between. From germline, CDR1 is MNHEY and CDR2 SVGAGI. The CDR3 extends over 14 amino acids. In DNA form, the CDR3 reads TGTGCCAGCACGACAGGTGCCCTGTACACTGAAGCTTTCTTT. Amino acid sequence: CASTTGALYTEAFF.

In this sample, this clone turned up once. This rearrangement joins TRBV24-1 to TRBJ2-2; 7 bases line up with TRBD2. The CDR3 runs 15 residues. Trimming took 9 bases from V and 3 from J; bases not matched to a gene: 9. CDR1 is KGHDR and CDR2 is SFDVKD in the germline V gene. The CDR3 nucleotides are TGTGCCACCGAACCTACTGGGGGGGACACCGGGGAGCTGTTTTTT. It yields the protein CATEPTGGDTGELFF.

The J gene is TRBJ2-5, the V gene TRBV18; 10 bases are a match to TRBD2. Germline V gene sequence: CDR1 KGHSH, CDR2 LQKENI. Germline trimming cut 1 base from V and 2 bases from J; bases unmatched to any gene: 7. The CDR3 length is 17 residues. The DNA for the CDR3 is TGTGCCAGCTCACCACAGGCTAGCGGGGGACCGCAAGAGACCCAGTACTTC. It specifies CASSPQASGGPQETQYF.

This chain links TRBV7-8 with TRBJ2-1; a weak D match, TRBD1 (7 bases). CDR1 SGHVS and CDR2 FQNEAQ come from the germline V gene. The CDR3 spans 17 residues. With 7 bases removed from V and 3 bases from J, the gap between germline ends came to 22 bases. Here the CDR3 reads CASIPDAQGGNYNEQFF. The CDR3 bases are TGTGCCAGCATCCCCGACGCCCAGGGGGGAAACTACAATGAGCAGTTCTTC.

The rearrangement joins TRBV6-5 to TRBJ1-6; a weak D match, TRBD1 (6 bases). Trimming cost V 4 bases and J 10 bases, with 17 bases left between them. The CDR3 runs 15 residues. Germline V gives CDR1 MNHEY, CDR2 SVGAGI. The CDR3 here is CASSFTTGWESPLHF. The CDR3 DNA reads TGTGCCAGCAGTTTTACTACAGGGTGGGAATCACCCCTCCACTTT.

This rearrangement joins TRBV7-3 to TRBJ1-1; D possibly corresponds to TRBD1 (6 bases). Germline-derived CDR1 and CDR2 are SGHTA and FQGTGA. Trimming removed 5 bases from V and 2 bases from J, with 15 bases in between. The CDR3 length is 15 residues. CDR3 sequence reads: CASSPMGGANTEAFF. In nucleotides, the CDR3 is TGTGCCAGCAGCCCGATGGGGGGGGCCAACACTGAAGCTTTCTTT. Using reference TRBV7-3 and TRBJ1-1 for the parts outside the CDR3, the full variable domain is GAGVSQTPSNKVTEKGKYVELRCDPISGHTALYWYRQSLGQGPEFLIYFQGTGAADDSGLPNDRFFAVRPEGSVSTLKIQRTERGDSAVYLCASSPMGGANTEAFFGQGTRLTVV.

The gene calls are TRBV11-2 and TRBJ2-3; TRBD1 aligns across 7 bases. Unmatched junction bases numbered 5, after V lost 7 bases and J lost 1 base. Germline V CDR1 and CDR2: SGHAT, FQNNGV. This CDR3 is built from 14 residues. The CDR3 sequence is CASNRGWRTDTQYF. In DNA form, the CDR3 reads TGTGCCAGCAACAGGGGATGGCGCACAGATACGCAGTATTTT. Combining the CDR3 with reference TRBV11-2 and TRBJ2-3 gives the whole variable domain EAGVAQSPRYKIIEKRQSVAFWCNPISGHATLYWYQQILGQGPKLLIQFQNNGVVDDSQLPKDRFSAERLKGVDSTLKIQPAKLEDSAVYLCASNRGWRTDTQYFGPGTRLTVL.

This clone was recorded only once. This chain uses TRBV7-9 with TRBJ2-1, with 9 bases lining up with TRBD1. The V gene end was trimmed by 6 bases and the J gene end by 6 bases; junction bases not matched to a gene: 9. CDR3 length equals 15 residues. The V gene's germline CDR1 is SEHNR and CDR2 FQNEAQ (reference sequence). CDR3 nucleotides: TGTGCCAGCAGTTATACGCGACAGGGGGTCAATGAGCAGTTCTTC. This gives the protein CASSYTRQGVNEQFF.

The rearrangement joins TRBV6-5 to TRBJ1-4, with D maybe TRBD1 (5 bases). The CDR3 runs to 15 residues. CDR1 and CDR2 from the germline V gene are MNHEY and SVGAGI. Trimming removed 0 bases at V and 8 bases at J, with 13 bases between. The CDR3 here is CASSYSGRRDEKLFF. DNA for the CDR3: TGTGCCAGCAGTTACTCGGGCAGGCGGGACGAAAAACTGTTTTTT.